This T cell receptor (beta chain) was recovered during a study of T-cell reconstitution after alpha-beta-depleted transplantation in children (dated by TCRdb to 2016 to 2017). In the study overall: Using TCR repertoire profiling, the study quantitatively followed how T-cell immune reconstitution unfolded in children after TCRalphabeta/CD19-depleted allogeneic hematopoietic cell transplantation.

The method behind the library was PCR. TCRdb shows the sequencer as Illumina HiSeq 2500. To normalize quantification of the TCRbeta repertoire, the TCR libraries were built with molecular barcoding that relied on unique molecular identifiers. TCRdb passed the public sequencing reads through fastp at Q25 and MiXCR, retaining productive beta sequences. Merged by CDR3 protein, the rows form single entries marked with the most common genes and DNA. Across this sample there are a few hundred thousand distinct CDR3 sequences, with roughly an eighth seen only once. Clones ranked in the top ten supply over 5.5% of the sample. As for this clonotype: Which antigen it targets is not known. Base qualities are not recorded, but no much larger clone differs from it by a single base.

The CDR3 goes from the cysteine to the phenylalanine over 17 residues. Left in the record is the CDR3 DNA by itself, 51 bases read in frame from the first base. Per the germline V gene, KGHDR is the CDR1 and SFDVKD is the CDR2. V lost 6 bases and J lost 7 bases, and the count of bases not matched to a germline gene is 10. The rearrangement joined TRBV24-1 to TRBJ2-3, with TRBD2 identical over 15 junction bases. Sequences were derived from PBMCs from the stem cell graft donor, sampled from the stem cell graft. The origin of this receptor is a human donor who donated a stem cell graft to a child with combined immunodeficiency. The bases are TGTGCCACCAGTCCCTTCGGACTAGCGGGGGGGCTAAATACGCAGTATTTT. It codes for CATSPFGLAGGLNTQYF.